These 10 T cell receptor beta chains share one sample of origin, sequenced in a study of cytomegalovirus exposure and HLA in healthy donors (TCRdb year 2017). The library was prepared using the immunoSEQ multiplex PCR assay. The multiplex PCR relied on a mix of 60 forward primers for TCR Vbeta segments and 13 reverse primers for TCR Jbeta segments. In its TCRdb copy, this immuneACCESS table keeps in-frame sequences only and misses some clones. Where compared with another copy, unresolved V genes explain less than half of these, and the others have no known cause. Recorded for this sample are 180,000 or so clones; approximately 79% of them occurred a single time. Over 12% of the sample belongs to the ten largest clones. Source material: PBMCs. The receptors shown here come from a man aged 50-60 years in good health and CMV-seropositive.

The CDR3 DNA reads TGTGCCAGCAGCGTAGGGGGACTACCAAGAAACACAGATACGCAGTATTTT. Amino acid sequence: CASSVGGLPRNTDTQYF. The chain is built from TRBV9 and TRBJ2-3; 7 bases agree with TRBD2. Germline CDR1 is SGDLS and CDR2 is YYNGEE. V gave up 0 bases and J gave up 2 bases; unmatched junction bases: 9. There are 17 residues in the CDR3.

The V call is TRBV5-5, the J call TRBJ2-7, with D maybe TRBD2 (5 bases). Trimming cost V 0 bases and J 2 bases, with 18 bases left between them. Germline lookup yields CDR1 SGHKS and CDR2 YYEKEE (reference sequence). This CDR3 spans 17 amino acids. The CDR3 bases are TGTGCCAGCAGCTTGGGCCTGTCGGGGTTTCGTGCCTACGAGCAGTACTTC. It is translated as CASSLGLSGFRAYEQYF.

The V call is TRBV15, the J call TRBJ2-7; the D gene is possibly TRBD1 (5 bases). Germline values: CDR1 LNHNV, CDR2 YYDKDF (reference sequence). V lost 0 bases and J 1 base, leaving 7 bases between the germline ends. This CDR3 has 14 residues. The CDR3 bases are TGTGCCACCAGCAGAGAGCGACAGTCCTACGAGCAGTACGTC. Translation gives CATSRERQSYEQYV.

V and J are TRBV28 and TRBJ2-7; 7 bases align to TRBD1. The CDR3 is 13 amino acids. The germline CDR1 and CDR2 sequences are MDHEN and SYDVKM. V dropped 2 bases and J dropped 5; count of bases not matched to a gene: 3. This CDR3 is CASSLEQGNEQYV. CDR3 sequence (DNA): TGTGCCAGCAGTTTAGAACAGGGGAACGAGCAGTACGTC.

The chain has TRBV28 and TRBJ2-3, with TRBD2 as a possible D gene (5 bases). CDR3 length: 12 amino acids. V gave up 7 bases and J gave up 4 bases, with 9 bases separating them. CDR1 MDHEN and CDR2 SYDVKM come from the germline V gene. CDR3 protein: CASTGLADTQYF. In nucleotides, the CDR3 is TGTGCCAGCACGGGGTTAGCAGATACGCAGTATTTT.

The chain couples TRBV2 to TRBJ1-2; 8 bases fit TRBD1. The CDR3 is 14 residues long. Germline V gene data show CDR1 as SNHLY and CDR2 as FYNNEI. Losses at the gene ends were 5 bases for V and 4 bases for J; bases not matched to a gene: 6. The CDR3 DNA follows: TGTGCCAGCAGTACGACAGGGGAGGGCTATGGCTACACCTTC. It is translated as CASSTTGEGYGYTF.

The chain recombines TRBV6-1 with TRBJ2-7, with a weak D call TRBD1 (6 bases). The germline V gene has CDR1 MNHNS and CDR2 SASEGT. The CDR3 sequence is 13 residues long. V was clipped by 2 bases and J by 13 bases, with 18 bases between them. The CDR3 sequence is CASSEKTGTPPYV. The CDR3 DNA reads as TGTGCCAGCAGTGAAAAAACAGGGACCCCACCCTACGTC.

This clone was observed a handful of times. The V and J genes are TRBV5-6 and TRBJ2-3, with D unresolved. Trimming took 6 bases from V and 6 from J, leaving 8 bases between them. CDR1 is SGHDT and CDR2 is YYEEEE in the germline V gene. CDR3 size: 11 residues. The CDR3 is CASTKEDTQYF. The CDR3 nucleotides read TGTGCCAGCACCAAAGAGGATACGCAGTATTTT.

V and J are TRBV30 and TRBJ2-5, with 7 bases that match TRBD1. The assigned J gene may be wrong: the sequence end matches TRBJ2-7 better. CDR3 size: 12 residues. Germline CDR1 reads GTSNPN; CDR2 reads SVGIG (reference sequence). The CDR3, as DNA: TGTGCCTGGAGCCGACAGGGAGACGAGCAGTACTTC. Its translation: CAWSRQGDEQYF.

The chain is built from TRBV6-1 and TRBJ2-7; TRBD2 is a possible D gene (5 bases). This CDR3 is 14 amino acids long. V lost 5 bases, J lost 3 bases, and 14 bases lay in between. Germline CDR1 MNHNS, CDR2 SASEGT. This CDR3 reads CASSQRAESYEQYV. CDR3 DNA sequence: TGTGCCAGCAGTCAGAGGGCCGAGAGCTACGAGCAGTACGTC.